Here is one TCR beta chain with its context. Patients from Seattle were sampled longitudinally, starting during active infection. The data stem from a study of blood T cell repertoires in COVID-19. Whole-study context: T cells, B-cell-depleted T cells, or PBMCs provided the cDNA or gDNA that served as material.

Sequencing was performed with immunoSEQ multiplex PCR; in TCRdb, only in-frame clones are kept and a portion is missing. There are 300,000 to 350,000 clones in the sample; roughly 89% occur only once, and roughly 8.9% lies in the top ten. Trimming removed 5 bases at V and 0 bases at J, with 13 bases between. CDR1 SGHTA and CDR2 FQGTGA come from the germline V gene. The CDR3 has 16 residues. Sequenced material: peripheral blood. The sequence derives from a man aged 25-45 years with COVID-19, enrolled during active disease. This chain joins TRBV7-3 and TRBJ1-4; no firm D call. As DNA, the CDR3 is TGTGCCAGCAGCCCCTATTCACTCGCAACTAATGAAAAACTGTTTTTT. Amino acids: CASSPYSLATNEKLFF.